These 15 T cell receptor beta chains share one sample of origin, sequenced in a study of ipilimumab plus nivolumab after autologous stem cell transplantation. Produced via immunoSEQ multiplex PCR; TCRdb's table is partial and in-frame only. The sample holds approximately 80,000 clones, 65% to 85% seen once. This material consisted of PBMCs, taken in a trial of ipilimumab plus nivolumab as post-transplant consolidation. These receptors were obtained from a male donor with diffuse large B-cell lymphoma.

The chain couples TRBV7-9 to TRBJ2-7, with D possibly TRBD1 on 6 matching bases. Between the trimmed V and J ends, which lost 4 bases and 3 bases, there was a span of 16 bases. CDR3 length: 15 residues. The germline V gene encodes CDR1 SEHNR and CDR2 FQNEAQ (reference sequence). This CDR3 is CASSYGDTRYYEQYF. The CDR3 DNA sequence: TGTGCCAGCAGCTACGGGGACACCAGGTACTACGAGCAGTACTTC.

For the CDR3, the DNA is TGTGCCAGTAGTACAGACAGGGATGGAGATACGCAGTATTTT. Translated, it gives CASSTDRDGDTQYF. The chain employs TRBV19 and TRBJ2-3; 7 positions agree with TRBD1. The CDR3 totals 14 residues. Germline trimming cut 4 bases from V and 5 bases from J; bases unmatched to any gene: 6. Looked up from germline, CDR1 is LNHDA and CDR2 is SQIVND (reference sequence).

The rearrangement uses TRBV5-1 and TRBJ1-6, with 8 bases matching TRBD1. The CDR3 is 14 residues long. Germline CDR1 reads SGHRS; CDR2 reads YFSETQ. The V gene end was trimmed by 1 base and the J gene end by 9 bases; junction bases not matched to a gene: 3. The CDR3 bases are TGCGCCAGCAGCTTGCGACAGGGGAGTTCACCCCTCCACTTT. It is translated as CASSLRQGSSPLHF.

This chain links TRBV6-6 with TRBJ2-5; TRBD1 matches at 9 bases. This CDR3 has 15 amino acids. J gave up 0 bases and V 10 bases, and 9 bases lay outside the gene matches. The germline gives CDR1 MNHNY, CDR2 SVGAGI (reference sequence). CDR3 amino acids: CATGQGRGYQETQYF. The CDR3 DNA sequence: TGTGCCACCGGACAGGGGAGGGGATACCAAGAGACCCAGTACTTC.

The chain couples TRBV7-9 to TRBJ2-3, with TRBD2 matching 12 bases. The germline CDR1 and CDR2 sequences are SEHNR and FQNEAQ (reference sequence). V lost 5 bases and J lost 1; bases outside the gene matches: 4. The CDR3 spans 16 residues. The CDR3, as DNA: TGTGCCAGCAGCGCCAGACTAGCGGGGGGCACAGATACGCAGTATTTT. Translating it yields CASSARLAGGTDTQYF. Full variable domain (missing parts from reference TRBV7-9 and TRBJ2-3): DTGVSQNPRHKITKRGQNVTFRCDPISEHNRLYWYRQTLGQGPEFLTYFQNEAQLEKSRLLSDRFSAERPKGSFSTLEIQRTEQGDSAMYLCASSARLAGGTDTQYFGPGTRLTVL.

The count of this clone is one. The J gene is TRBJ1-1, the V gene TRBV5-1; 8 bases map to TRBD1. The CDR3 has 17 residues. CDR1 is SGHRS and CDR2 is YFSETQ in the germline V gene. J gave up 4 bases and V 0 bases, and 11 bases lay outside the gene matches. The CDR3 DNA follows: TGCGCCAGCAGCTTGGCTAAGATCACAGGGGGGATCACTGAAGCTTTCTTT. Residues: CASSLAKITGGITEAFF.

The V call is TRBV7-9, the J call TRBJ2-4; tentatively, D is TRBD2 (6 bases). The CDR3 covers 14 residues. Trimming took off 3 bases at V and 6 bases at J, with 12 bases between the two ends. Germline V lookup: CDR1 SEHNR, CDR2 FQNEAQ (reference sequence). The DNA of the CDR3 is TGTGCCAGCAGCTTCAATGTGGGGGGAAACATTCAGTACTTC. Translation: CASSFNVGGNIQYF. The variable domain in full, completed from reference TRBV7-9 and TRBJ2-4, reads DTGVSQNPRHKITKRGQNVTFRCDPISEHNRLYWYRQTLGQGPEFLTYFQNEAQLEKSRLLSDRFSAERPKGSFSTLEIQRTEQGDSAMYLCASSFNVGGNIQYFGAGTRLSVL.

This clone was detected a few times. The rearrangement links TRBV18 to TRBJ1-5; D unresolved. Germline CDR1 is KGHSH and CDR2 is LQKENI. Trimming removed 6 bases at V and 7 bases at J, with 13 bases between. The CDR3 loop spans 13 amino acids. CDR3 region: CASSPGEYQPQHF. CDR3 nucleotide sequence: TGTGCCAGCTCCCCTGGCGAGTACCAGCCCCAGCATTTT. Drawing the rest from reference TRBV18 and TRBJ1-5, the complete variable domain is NAGVMQNPRHLVRRRGQEARLRCSPMKGHSHVYWYRQLPEEGLKFMVYLQKENIIDESGMPKERFSAEFPKEGPSILRIQQVVRGDSAAYFCASSPGEYQPQHFGDGTRLSIL.

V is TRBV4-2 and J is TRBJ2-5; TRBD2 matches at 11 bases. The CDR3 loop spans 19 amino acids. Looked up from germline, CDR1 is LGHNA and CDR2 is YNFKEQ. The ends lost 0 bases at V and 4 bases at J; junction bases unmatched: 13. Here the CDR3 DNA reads TGTGCCAGCAGCCAAGATAGGGGTGGTGGAACTAGCGGGGGAGAGACCCAGTACTTC. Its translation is CASSQDRGGGTSGGETQYF.

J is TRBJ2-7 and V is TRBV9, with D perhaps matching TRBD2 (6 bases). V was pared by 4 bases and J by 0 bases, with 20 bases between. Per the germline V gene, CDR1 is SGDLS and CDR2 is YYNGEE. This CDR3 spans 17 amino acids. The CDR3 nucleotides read TGTGCCAGCAGCCCAGCAGGGCGGGGCCCACTCTCCTACGAGCAGTACTTC. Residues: CASSPAGRGPLSYEQYF.

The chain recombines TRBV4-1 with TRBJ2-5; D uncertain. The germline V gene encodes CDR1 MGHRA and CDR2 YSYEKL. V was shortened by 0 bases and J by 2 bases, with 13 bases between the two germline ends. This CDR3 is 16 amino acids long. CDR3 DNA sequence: TGCGCCAGCAGCCAAGATAGGTCAGGCACACAAGAGACCCAGTACTTC. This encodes CASSQDRSGTQETQYF.

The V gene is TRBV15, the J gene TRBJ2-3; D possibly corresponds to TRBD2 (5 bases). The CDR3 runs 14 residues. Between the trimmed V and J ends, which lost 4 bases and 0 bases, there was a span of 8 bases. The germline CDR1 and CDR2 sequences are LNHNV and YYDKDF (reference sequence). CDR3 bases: TGTGCCACCAGCAAAGCGGCTAGCACAGATACGCAGTATTTT. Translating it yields CATSKAASTDTQYF.

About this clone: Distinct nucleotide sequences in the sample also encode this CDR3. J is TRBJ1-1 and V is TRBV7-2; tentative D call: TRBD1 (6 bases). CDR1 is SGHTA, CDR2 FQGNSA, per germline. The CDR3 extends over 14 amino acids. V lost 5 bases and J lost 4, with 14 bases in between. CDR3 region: CASSPGEGGTEAFF. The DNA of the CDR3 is TGTGCCAGCAGCCCGGGCGAGGGGGGCACTGAAGCTTTCTTT.

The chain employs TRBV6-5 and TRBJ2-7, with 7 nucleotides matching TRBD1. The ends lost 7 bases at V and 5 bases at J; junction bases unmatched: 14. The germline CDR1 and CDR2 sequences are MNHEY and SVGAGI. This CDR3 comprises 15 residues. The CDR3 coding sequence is TGTGCCAGCACCGACCCCCCCGACAGGGTCAACGAGCAGTACTTC. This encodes CASTDPPDRVNEQYF.

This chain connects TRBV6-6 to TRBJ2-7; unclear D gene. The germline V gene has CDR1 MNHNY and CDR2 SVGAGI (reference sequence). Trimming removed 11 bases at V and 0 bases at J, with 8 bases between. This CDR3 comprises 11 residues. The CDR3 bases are TGTGCCTCGGCATTCTCCTACGAGCAGTACTTC. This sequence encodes CASAFSYEQYF.